The T cell receptor (beta chain) under discussion was sequenced for a study of blood T cell repertoires in COVID-19. This CDR3 spans 15 amino acids. From germline, CDR1 is LNHDA and CDR2 SQIVND (reference sequence). Trimming pared 4 bases from V and 0 bases from J, leaving 12 bases between. Here immunoSEQ multiplex PCR was the method, and the copy in TCRdb shows in-frame clones only, minus some. The table has about 170,000 clones, around 85% seen once. The chain recombines TRBV19 with TRBJ1-1, with D possibly being TRBD1 (6 bases). The sequencing sample was made of peripheral blood. This TCR was recovered from a man between 60 and 75 years old who had recovered from COVID-19. In DNA form, the CDR3 reads TGTGCCAGTAGTAATTGGGGGCCCATGAACACTGAAGCTTTCTTT. Its translation: CASSNWGPMNTEAFF. Combining the CDR3 with reference TRBV19 and TRBJ1-1 gives the whole variable domain DGGITQSPKYLFRKEGQNVTLSCEQNLNHDAMYWYRQDPGQGLRLIYYSQIVNDFQKGDIAEGYSVSREKKESFPLTVTSAQKNPTAFYLCASSNWGPMNTEAFFGQGTRLTVV.